The T cell receptor beta chain described here comes from a study of blood T cell repertoires in COVID-19 (dated by TCRdb to the early 2020s). Study-level background: Samples from collaborators originated in the United States, Italy and Spain and spanned both the acute and convalescent phases of COVID-19. The prospective study material was composed of cDNA or gDNA derived from T cells, B-cell-depleted T cells, or PBMCs. Subjects who had been exposed to COVID-19, were actively infected with it, or had recovered from it provided the deeply sampled blood TCRbeta repertoires that made up the dataset. The repertoires were released in a freely available public database meant as a resource for research on the immune response to SARS-CoV-2. The samples were drawn from two sources: the first 160 participants of the ongoing ImmuneRACE study, and over 950 subjects contributed by 6 global collaborators. Sample metadata almost always included a de-identified subject ID, COVID-19 status, age in years and sex. HLA class I and class II types, where available, came from metadata supplied by the sample provider rather than from assay-based typing. What the authors observed across the whole study: The amount of clinical and demographic metadata varied by source and participant and was provided uncurated.

Concerning this clone itself: Its antigen is not yet known. No much larger clone is present one base from it, and per-base qualities are unavailable.

Including cysteine and phenylalanine, the CDR3 has 14 amino acids. Only the CDR3 part of the read is kept: 42 bases, read in frame from the first base. Deletion took 9 bases off V and 2 bases off J, with a span of 14 bases between the germline ends. Via the germline V gene (reference sequence), CDR1 is LNHNV and CDR2 YYDKDF. One collaborating source in Seattle enrolled patients during active infection and followed them longitudinally through the course of disease. Each collaborating institution followed its own protocols to collect whole blood in K2EDTA tubes. Collaborator samples were shipped for TCRbeta analysis as frozen whole blood, isolated PBMCs, or DNA extracted from either sample type. TCRbeta CDR3 regions were amplified from genomic DNA using the immunoSEQ Assay, a bias-controlled multiplex PCR. In the paper's pipeline: The number of nucleated cells in each sample was estimated by amplification of reference gene primers within the assay. Sequence reads were collapsed and filtered to measure the absolute abundance of every unique TCRbeta CDR3 rearrangement. For each sample, productive Simpson clonality was calculated as the square root of Simpson's diversity index across productive rearrangements. TCRdb mirrors the immuneACCESS table, restricted to in-frame sequences. Some clones are absent from its copies; in checked studies, under half trace to an unresolved V gene, and the reason for the others is unknown. Clone size and V and J calls were adopted from that table, with D and trimming inferred from the DNA. The sample contains hundreds of thousands of clones, around 87% of them found a single time. About 2.5% of the sample rests with the top ten.

The chain joins TRBV15 to TRBJ1-3, with the D gene not clear enough to name. Input material: peripheral blood. The receptor's source is a woman between 55 and 75 years old with COVID-19, enrolled during active disease. DNA sequence: TGTGCCACTTTAGACTGGGGAGCTGGAAACACCATATATTTT. It codes for CATLDWGAGNTIYF.